This T cell receptor (beta chain) stems from a study of T cells in Graves' hyperthyroidism and ophthalmopathy. In patients aged 18 to 65, hyperthyroidism was newly diagnosed, with duration under 2 months. Diagnosis relied on clinical symptoms, serum thyroxine and TRAb, thyroid ultrasound and orbital computed tomography. Trimming pared 4 bases from V and 0 bases from J, leaving 22 bases between. In germline, CDR1 is GTSNPN, CDR2 SVGIG (reference sequence). The CDR3 length is 17 residues. The investigators amplified TCR beta CDR3 regions from RNA transcripts. The HTBI primer set drove a first-round RT-PCR of the TCR CDR3. TCRdb itself ran the multiplex PCR reads through MiXCR, one entry per CDR3 protein. The sample carries about 560,000 distinct CDR3 sequences, about a sixth recorded once. The study, taken as a whole, reports: From stable hyperthyroidism, ophthalmopathy was separated by a 13 V-J model. Ophthalmopathy, as predicted by the model, came a median around 7 months after the prediction.

This clonotype was seen a handful of times. The antigen is undetermined. The clonotype comes from a woman younger than 35 with Graves' hyperthyroidism. The rearrangement links TRBV30 to TRBJ2-7; D tentatively reads TRBD1 or TRBD2 (6 bases each). Sequencing was done on a sample of blood. In nucleotides, the CDR3 is TGTGCCTGGACCAGAGGGGGGCTAAAGCGGAGCTCCTACGAGCAGTACTTC. Protein: CAWTRGGLKRSSYEQYF.